Listed here are 18 T cell receptor beta chains from one sample, sequenced in a study of blood T cell repertoires in COVID-19. Repertoires were generated with immunoSEQ multiplex PCR, while TCRdb's copy carries only in-frame clones and drops some. The table includes 150,000 to 180,000 clones, roughly four fifths detected once. The sample was peripheral blood. These receptors came from an elderly woman with acute or convalescent COVID-19.

The chain links TRBV9 to TRBJ1-5, with D perhaps TRBD1 (6 bases). V shed 3 bases and J shed 4 bases, with 14 bases lying between them. This CDR3 region has 15 residues. The germline V gene encodes CDR1 SGDLS and CDR2 YYNGEE. The CDR3 DNA reads as TGTGCCAGCAGCGCCCAGGGGTGGCGGAATCAGCCCCAGCATTTT. Translating it yields CASSAQGWRNQPQHF.

The chain recombines TRBV19 with TRBJ1-3, with D possibly being TRBD1 (6 bases). This CDR3 contains 16 residues. Germline-derived CDR1 and CDR2 are LNHDA and SQIVND (reference sequence). V was cut by 5 bases and J by 0 bases, with 14 bases left in between. The CDR3 DNA reads as TGTGCCAGTAGTGCAGGGGACATACTCTCTGGAAACACCATATATTTT. Its translation: CASSAGDILSGNTIYF. The full variable domain, rest sourced from reference TRBV19 and TRBJ1-3, is DGGITQSPKYLFRKEGQNVTLSCEQNLNHDAMYWYRQDPGQGLRLIYYSQIVNDFQKGDIAEGYSVSREKKESFPLTVTSAQKNPTAFYLCASSAGDILSGNTIYFGEGSWLTVV.

The J gene is TRBJ2-7, the V gene TRBV7-7; TRBD2 matches at 13 bases. There are 15 residues in the CDR3. Trimming took 5 bases from V and 2 from J; bases not matched to a gene: 3. In germline, CDR1 is SSHAT, CDR2 FNYEAQ (reference sequence). The CDR3 loop reads CASSHGLAGAYEQYF. The CDR3 DNA is TGTGCCAGCAGCCATGGACTAGCGGGAGCCTACGAGCAGTACTTC.

This clone was seen once. The rearrangement links TRBV3-1 (or the pseudogene TRBV3-2) to TRBJ2-1; 11 positions agree with TRBD2. The germline CDR1 and CDR2 sequences are LGHDT and YNNKEL (reference sequence). There are 17 residues in the CDR3. V shed 4 bases and J 0 bases; nucleotides not matched to a gene: 5. The CDR3 sequence: CASSRKTSGNSYNEQFF. The CDR3 bases are TGTGCCAGCAGCCGCAAGACTAGCGGGAACTCCTACAATGAGCAGTTCTTC.

V usage is TRBV5-5 and J usage is TRBJ1-5; 8 bases fit TRBD1. The trim removed 4 bases at V and 0 bases at J, leaving 9 bases unmatched. The CDR3 length is 17 residues. The germline V gene has CDR1 SGHKS and CDR2 YYEKEE (reference sequence). The CDR3 is CASSGGTGSYSNQPQHF. The CDR3 DNA sequence: TGTGCCAGCAGCGGGGGGACAGGATCGTATAGCAATCAGCCCCAGCATTTT.

This chain connects TRBV24-1 to TRBJ2-3; no clear D. V lost 4 bases, J lost 8 bases, and 12 bases lay in between. CDR1 is KGHDR and CDR2 is SFDVKD in the germline V gene. The CDR3 is made up of 13 amino acids. The CDR3 protein is CATSENTRTTQYF. The CDR3 region has the DNA TGTGCCACCAGTGAAAACACACGCACTACGCAGTATTTT.

The chain employs TRBV30 and TRBJ1-2; no clear D. Germline lookup yields CDR1 GTSNPN and CDR2 SVGIG (reference sequence). The ends were cut back, 6 bases at V and 5 bases at J, with 16 bases in the middle. This CDR3 contains 13 residues. In nucleotides, the CDR3 is TGTGCCTGCGCTCGGACTCCTTCTTATGGCTACACCTTC. Translation gives CACARTPSYGYTF.

The chain carries TRBV11-2 and TRBJ2-1; weak D call: TRBD2 (5 bases). CDR1 SGHAT and CDR2 FQNNGV come from the germline V gene. The CDR3 covers 14 residues. The germline V and J ends were trimmed by 4 bases and 9 bases, with 16 bases remaining between them. CDR3 protein: CASSSDPLEGEQFF. Written as DNA, the CDR3 is TGTGCCAGCAGCTCTGATCCTCTAGAGGGTGAGCAGTTCTTC.

This clone was seen a single time. This rearrangement joins TRBV11-2 to TRBJ2-7, with a weak D call TRBD1 (6 bases). The CDR3 length is 15 residues. V was pared by 4 bases and J by 4 bases, with 17 bases between. Germline CDR1 is SGHAT and CDR2 is FQNNGV. CDR3 bases: TGTGCCAGCAGCTCTCTGGGGACAACGCATTACGAGCAGTACTTC. This encodes CASSSLGTTHYEQYF.

V usage is TRBV7-9 and J usage is TRBJ1-2; a weak D match, TRBD1 (5 bases). The CDR3 length is 17 residues. Deletions cut 4 bases from V and 1 base from J, with 19 bases between. The germline gives CDR1 SEHNR, CDR2 FQNEAQ (reference sequence). CDR3 loop: CASSSYTQGQSNYGYTF. For the CDR3, the DNA is TGTGCCAGCAGCTCTTATACTCAAGGACAAAGTAACTATGGCTACACCTTC.

This chain uses TRBV11-3 with TRBJ2-1, with 8 bases aligning to TRBD2. CDR1 is SGHNT and CDR2 is YENEEA in the germline V gene. The CDR3 runs 14 residues. The V gene end was trimmed by 4 bases and the J gene end by 9 bases; junction bases not matched to a gene: 8. The CDR3 spells CASSSGLDRAEQFF. Written as DNA, the CDR3 is TGTGCCAGCAGCTCGGGACTAGATCGGGCTGAGCAGTTCTTC.

The chain has TRBV29-1 and TRBJ1-5; D unresolved. With 4 bases removed from V and 2 bases from J, the gap between germline ends came to 3 bases. Looked up from germline, CDR1 is SQVTM and CDR2 is ANQGSEA. The CDR3 spans 11 residues. CDR3 amino acids: CSVGGNQPQHF. The CDR3 DNA reads as TGCAGCGTTGGCGGCAATCAGCCCCAGCATTTT.

The chain couples TRBV12-3 or TRBV12-4 to TRBJ1-1; 7 bases agree with TRBD1. The CDR3 has 13 amino acids. V shed 4 bases and J 5 bases; nucleotides not matched to a gene: 4. CDR3 residues: CASSYTGDTEAFF. The CDR3 nucleotides read TGTGCCAGCAGTTACACAGGGGATACTGAAGCTTTCTTT.

The CDR3 DNA reads as TGTGCCAGCTCACAGGGACTAGCGGGGGCCGGCGCCGGGGAGCTGTTTTTT. It yields the protein CASSQGLAGAGAGELFF. This chain uses TRBV18 with TRBJ2-2; 14 bases line up with TRBD2. The trim removed 4 bases at V and 6 bases at J, leaving 7 bases unmatched. The CDR3 is made up of 17 amino acids. The germline CDR1 and CDR2 sequences are KGHSH and LQKENI.

The V and J genes are TRBV10-2 and TRBJ1-1; D perhaps matches TRBD1 (6 bases). Germline CDR1 reads WSHSY; CDR2 reads SAAADI. This CDR3 comprises 17 residues. V was cut by 5 bases and J by 4 bases, with 23 bases left in between. Here the CDR3 DNA reads TGCGCCAGCAGTCCCTCTAGGGGGGGGGCCGCTGGCACTGAAGCTTTCTTT. It translates to CASSPSRGGAAGTEAFF.

The chain links TRBV7-9 to TRBJ1-3; D is undetermined. V was pared by 3 bases and J by 4 bases, with 13 bases between. This CDR3 region has 15 residues. Germline V CDR1 and CDR2: SEHNR, FQNEAQ (reference sequence). The DNA of the CDR3 is TGTGCCAGCAGCTTTCAGGCTGTGGTGGGAAACACCATATATTTT. It specifies CASSFQAVVGNTIYF.

The chain employs TRBV2 and TRBJ2-1; D is perhaps TRBD1 (5 bases). Germline CDR1 reads SNHLY; CDR2 reads FYNNEI. The CDR3 covers 14 residues. Trimming cost V 7 bases and J 2 bases, with 12 bases left between them. The CDR3 nucleotides read TGTGCCAGCAACTCAGGGTTCCCCTACAATGAGCAGTTCTTC. Its protein is CASNSGFPYNEQFF. Full variable domain (outside the CDR3, taken from reference TRBV2 and TRBJ2-1): EPEVTQTPSHQVTQMGQEVILRCVPISNHLYFYWYRQILGQKVEFLVSFYNNEISEKSEIFDDQFSVERPDGSNFTLKIRSTKLEDSAMYFCASNSGFPYNEQFFGPGTRLTVL.

V is TRBV7-2 and J is TRBJ2-3; 7 positions match TRBD1. The CDR3 sequence is 14 residues long. J lost 1 base, V lost 5 bases, and 3 bases had no gene match. Germline lookup yields CDR1 SGHTA and CDR2 FQGNSA. The DNA for the CDR3 is TGTGCCAGCAGCAATGGACAGGGCACAGATACGCAGTATTTT. Protein: CASSNGQGTDTQYF.